Listed below are T cell receptor beta chains from one sample, sequenced in a study of tumor-infiltrating lymphocytes in localized non-small cell lung cancer. Clones were sequenced by immunoSEQ multiplex PCR, and TCRdb holds only the in-frame ones, with some missing. The table includes around 17,000 clones, around 80% detected once. Specimen: lung tumor tissue. These receptor sequences come from a human donor with non-small cell lung cancer. Both conserved end residues are part of each CDR3. A D gene is named only where the DNA matches it firmly. Size tells how often a clone was seen (once, few, many) or the class of an expanded clone, and some rows leave it out.

J gene,D gene,clone size,V gene,CDR3 length,CDR3 DNA,CDR3 protein
TRBJ2-2,-,-,TRBV9,14,TGTGCCAGCAGGGGACCTACGAACACCGGGGAGCTGTTTTTT,CASRGPTNTGELFF
TRBJ1-1,-,-,TRBV29-1,13,TGCAGCGTTGATGGGAGTCCGAACACTGAAGCTTTCTTT,CSVDGSPNTEAFF
TRBJ2-2,-,few,TRBV19,14,TGTGCCAGTAGTATAGATCCGGGGACCGGGGAGCTGTTTTTT,CASSIDPGTGELFF
TRBJ2-2,-,-,TRBV30,15,TGTGCCTCCAGCGGGCGTGGAGCTTGGACCGGGGAGCTGTTTTTT,CASSGRGAWTGELFF
TRBJ2-1,TRBD2,once,TRBV6-4,15,TGTGCCAGCAGTGAAACTAGCGGGAGGTTCGATGAGCAGTTCTTC,CASSETSGRFDEQFF
TRBJ2-2,TRBD1,-,TRBV7-3,16,TGTGCCAGCAGCTCCTCCGGGACAGGGGGCCCCGGGGAGCTGTTTTTT,CASSSSGTGGPGELFF
TRBJ2-3,-,-,TRBV30,14,TGTGCCTGGAGTGTCGGGGTATTCACAGATACGCAGTATTTT,CAWSVGVFTDTQYF
TRBJ2-7,TRBD2,once,TRBV25-1,17,TGTGCCAGCAGTGCGATGCTCGGGACTAGCGGGAGAGGCGAGCAGTACTTC,CASSAMLGTSGRGEQYF
TRBJ2-5,-,-,TRBV29-1,13,TGCAGCGTTGAAGACAGGGTCCTCAAGACCCAGTACTTC,CSVEDRVLKTQYF
TRBJ2-1,-,-,TRBV19,14,TGTGCCAGTAGTTCGGGAGCGGATCGGAATGAGCAGTTCTTC,CASSSGADRNEQFF
TRBJ2-4,TRBD2,-,TRBV15,17,TGTGCCACCAGGAAAAACCTGGGGGGGATAGGCAAAAACATTCAGTACTTC,CATRKNLGGIGKNIQYF
TRBJ1-5,TRBD1,-,TRBV6-1,14,TGTGCCAGCAGTGACGCCAACAGGGGCCAGCCCCAGCATTTT,CASSDANRGQPQHF
TRBJ2-7,-,-,TRBV29-1,13,TGCAGCGTTGAGGGGGGACGGGGCTACGAGCAGTACTTC,CSVEGGRGYEQYF
TRBJ1-1,-,-,TRBV6-6,12,TGTGCCAGCAGTACGCCGGGGCGAGGGGCTTTCTTT,CASSTPGRGAFF
TRBJ1-1,-,-,TRBV19,11,TGTGCCAGTAGGCAGGAGGCTGAAGCTTTCTTT,CASRQEAEAFF
TRBJ2-4,TRBD2,once,TRBV5-6,19,TGTGCCAGCAGCTTGTGGCCTTCCGGGACTAGCGGGAGAGTCTACATTCAGTACTTC,CASSLWPSGTSGRVYIQYF